This TCR beta chain was profiled in a study of preoperative IRX-2 immunotherapy in early breast cancer. Repertoires were generated with immunoSEQ multiplex PCR, while TCRdb's copy carries only in-frame clones and drops some. The sample contains 90,000 to 100,000 clones, more than 80% of which appear only once. Noted treatment: preoperative locoregional IRX-2 cytokine immunotherapy. Samples came from a phase Ib trial of preoperative locoregional IRX-2 cytokine immunotherapy. This CDR3 is 14 amino acids long. Germline V gene data show CDR1 as MNHGY and CDR2 as SAAAGT. The V gene end was trimmed by 4 bases and the J gene end by 13 bases; junction bases not matched to a gene: 9.

This TCR was sampled from a human donor with breast cancer. V usage is TRBV6-8 and J usage is TRBJ1-6; 8 bases align to TRBD1. The sequencing used tumor tissue, collected after IRX-2 immunotherapy. The CDR3 DNA reads TGTGCCAGCAGTTCCGGGACAGGTGGGACGCCCCTCCACTTT. Translating gives CASSSGTGGTPLHF.